This TCR beta chain was sequenced during a study of post-analysis software for immune sequencing data. Study-level background: There were relapsing-remitting, secondary progressive and progressive-relapsing multiple sclerosis among the disease courses included. Findings and limits, study-wide: Relative to controls, patients had about 5 TRBV segments at higher frequency, with TRBV5-6, TRBV5-1 and TRBV20-1 among these.

The junction had 3 bases not matched to a gene; V was cut back by 4 bases and J by 9 bases. This CDR3 contains 11 residues. From germline, CDR1 is SQVTM and CDR2 ANQGSEA. Built from TCR beta cDNA, the libraries had unique molecular identifiers in them. T cells numbering about 0.85 to 11 million yielded cDNA molecules that totaled about 500,000. TCRdb redid the calling of the PCR reads with MiXCR, one entry per CDR3 protein. The top ten clones hold approximately 6% of a sample with more than 500,000 distinct CDR3 sequences, 34% of them seen once. This clonotype was recorded once. What it binds is unknown.

The V and J genes are TRBV29-1 and TRBJ2-1; 7 bases align to TRBD1. The sample consisted of blood. The receptor was derived from a girl aged 2-17 years with multiple sclerosis. The CDR3 protein is CSVAQGIEQFF. For the CDR3, the DNA is TGCAGCGTTGCACAGGGGATTGAGCAGTTCTTC.